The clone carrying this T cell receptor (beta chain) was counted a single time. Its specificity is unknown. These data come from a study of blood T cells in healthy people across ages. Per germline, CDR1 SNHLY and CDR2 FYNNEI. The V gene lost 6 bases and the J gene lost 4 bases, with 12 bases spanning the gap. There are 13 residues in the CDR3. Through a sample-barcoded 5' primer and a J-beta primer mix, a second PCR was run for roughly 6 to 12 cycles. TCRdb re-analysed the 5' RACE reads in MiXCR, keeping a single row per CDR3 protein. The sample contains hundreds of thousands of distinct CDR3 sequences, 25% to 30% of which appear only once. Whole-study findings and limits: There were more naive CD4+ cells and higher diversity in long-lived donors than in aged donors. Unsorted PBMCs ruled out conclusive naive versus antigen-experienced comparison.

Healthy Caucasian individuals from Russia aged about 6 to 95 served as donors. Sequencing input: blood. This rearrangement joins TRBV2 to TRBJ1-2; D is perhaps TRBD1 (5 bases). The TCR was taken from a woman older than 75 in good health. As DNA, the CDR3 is TGTGCCAGCAGCGAGGACACCGGCTATGGCTACACCTTC. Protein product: CASSEDTGYGYTF.